This TCR beta chain was sequenced during a study of blood T cell repertoires in COVID-19 (TCRdb year 2020). With regard to the full study: Samples covering the acute and convalescent phases of COVID-19 were provided by collaborators in the United States, Italy and Spain. The samples were drawn from the first 160 participants of the ongoing ImmuneRACE study and from 1,254 subjects provided by 6 global collaborators. The material from the prospective study consisted of cDNA or gDNA derived from T cells, B-cell-depleted T cells, or PBMCs. The sample metadata nearly always contained a de-identified subject ID, COVID-19 status, age in years and sex. The repertoires were released in a freely available public database meant as a resource for research on the immune response to SARS-CoV-2. The dataset comprised deeply sampled blood TCRbeta repertoires from subjects exposed to, actively infected with, or recovered from COVID-19. Where available, HLA class I and class II types were taken from metadata supplied by the sample provider and were not determined by assay-based typing. The paper as a whole reports these results and caveats: How much clinical and demographic metadata was included differed by source and by participant, and the metadata was provided uncurated.

Collaborating institutions collected whole blood in K2EDTA tubes following their own protocols. For TCRbeta analysis, collaborators shipped samples as frozen whole blood, isolated PBMCs, or DNA extracted from either of those sample types. A remark on this clone: Its antigen specificity is not known. Qualities for individual bases were not recorded, and no much larger clone is one base off.

The CDR3 covers 14 residues, taking in both the cysteine and the phenylalanine. Only the CDR3 portion is preserved as DNA: 42 bases, with reading frame beginning at the first base. CDR1 and CDR2, looked up from the germline V gene, are MDHEN and SYDVKM. V ends up 0 bases short and J 7 bases short, with an unmatched junction base count of 4. TCRbeta CDR3 regions were amplified from genomic DNA by means of the immunoSEQ Assay, a bias-controlled multiplex PCR. In the original analysis: The number of nucleated cells in each sample was estimated by amplification of reference gene primers within the assay. To quantify the absolute abundance of each unique TCRbeta CDR3 rearrangement, sequence reads were collapsed and filtered. For each sample, productive Simpson clonality was calculated as the square root of Simpson's diversity index across productive rearrangements. TCRdb mirrors the immuneACCESS table, restricted to in-frame sequences. Some clones are absent from its copies; in checked studies, under half trace to an unresolved V gene, and the reason for the others is unknown. V, J and clone size reflect that table, while D and trimming were determined from the DNA. The sample has 120,000 or so clones on record, around four fifths of them singletons. Jointly, the top ten make up 16% of the sample.

This TCR came from a woman aged 55-75 years with acute or convalescent COVID-19. Sequencing used peripheral blood. In this chain, TRBV28 is recombined with TRBJ1-2; TRBD1 lines up with 8 middle nucleotides. The CDR3 reads as follows: CASSLWQGASGYTF. In nucleotide form, the sequence is TGTGCCAGCAGTTTATGGCAGGGGGCGAGTGGCTACACCTTC.